A single sample is the source of the 27 T cell receptor beta chains below, sequenced in a study of cytomegalovirus exposure and HLA in healthy donors. Using immunoSEQ multiplex PCR, the repertoire was profiled, and TCRdb retains in-frame clones only, with some absent. The sample lists more than 250,000 clones, 75% to 90% seen once, with 0.75% to 0.85% in the top ten. The specimen was PBMCs. The receptors were sampled from a woman between 18 and 29 years old in good health and CMV-seronegative.

The chain carries TRBV6-6 and TRBJ2-7; maybe TRBD1 (6 bases). Germline loops: CDR1 MNHNY, CDR2 SVGAGI (reference sequence). Trimming took off 0 bases at V and 0 bases at J, with 12 bases between the two ends. This CDR3 contains 16 residues. The CDR3: CASSYSAAGASYEQYF. The CDR3 bases are TGTGCCAGCAGTTACTCGGCGGCAGGGGCCTCCTACGAGCAGTACTTC.

The genes are TRBV2 and TRBJ2-3; 8 bases are shared with TRBD1. J gave up 0 bases and V 2 bases, and 4 bases lay outside the gene matches. This CDR3 has 16 amino acids. Germline CDR1 is SNHLY and CDR2 is FYNNEI. The DNA for the CDR3 is TGTGCCAGCAGTGAATCCAGGGGGCCTAGCACAGATACGCAGTATTTT. It encodes CASSESRGPSTDTQYF. Filled out from reference TRBV2 and TRBJ2-3, the complete variable domain reads EPEVTQTPSHQVTQMGQEVILRCVPISNHLYFYWYRQILGQKVEFLVSFYNNEISEKSEIFDDQFSVERPDGSNFTLKIRSTKLEDSAMYFCASSESRGPSTDTQYFGPGTRLTVL.

CDR3 in amino acids: CASNPRGPDNEQFF. The DNA for the CDR3 is TGTGCCAGCAACCCAAGAGGGCCGGACAATGAGCAGTTCTTC. The V and J genes are TRBV11-2 and TRBJ2-1; a weak D match, TRBD2 (5 bases). The CDR3 consists of 14 residues. Per germline, CDR1 SGHAT and CDR2 FQNNGV. V was shortened by 7 bases and J by 5 bases, with 15 bases between the two germline ends. The whole variable domain, filled in from reference TRBV11-2 and TRBJ2-1, reads EAGVAQSPRYKIIEKRQSVAFWCNPISGHATLYWYQQILGQGPKLLIQFQNNGVVDDSQLPKDRFSAERLKGVDSTLKIQPAKLEDSAVYLCASNPRGPDNEQFFGPGTRLTVL.

The chain combines TRBV14 with TRBJ2-7; 8 bases fit TRBD2. The V gene's germline CDR1 is SGHDN and CDR2 FVKESK. J was trimmed by 2 bases and V by 8 bases; bases with no gene match: 5. This CDR3 is 13 amino acids long. DNA of the CDR3: TGTGCCAGCGGTCCTAGCGGGCCCTACGAGCAGTACTTC. Its protein product is CASGPSGPYEQYF.

The V call is TRBV4-3, the J call TRBJ2-1; tentatively, D is TRBD1 (6 bases). The CDR3 runs 16 residues. V lost 0 bases, J lost 6 bases, and 15 bases lay in between. Germline CDR1 is LGHNA and CDR2 is YSLEER. The CDR3 reads CASSQDWNRAPNEQFF. The CDR3 region has the DNA TGCGCCAGCAGCCAAGATTGGAACAGGGCCCCCAATGAGCAGTTCTTC.

This chain links TRBV29-1 with TRBJ2-2; 11 bases agree with TRBD1. This CDR3 is built from 15 residues. V lost 3 bases and J lost 5; bases outside the gene matches: 5. CDR1 SQVTM and CDR2 ANQGSEA come from the germline V gene. CDR3 loop: CSVEGDRGKTGELFF. Written as DNA, the CDR3 is TGCAGCGTTGAGGGGGACAGGGGGAAAACCGGGGAGCTGTTTTTT.

This chain uses TRBV29-1 with TRBJ2-5; 9 nucleotides agree with TRBD1. CDR1 is SQVTM and CDR2 is ANQGSEA in the germline V gene. The CDR3 is made up of 15 amino acids. Trimming removed 4 bases from V and 3 bases from J; junction bases left unmatched: 9. CDR3 sequence: CSVVSLTGGEETQYF. CDR3 bases: TGCAGCGTTGTTTCCTTGACAGGGGGAGAAGAGACCCAGTACTTC.

The chain employs TRBV4-3 and TRBJ1-2; a possible D gene is TRBD1 (5 bases). The germline gives CDR1 LGHNA, CDR2 YSLEER. V was shortened by 0 bases and J by 4 bases, with 15 bases between the two germline ends. The CDR3 has 16 amino acids. CDR3 protein: CASSQEHPLQGYGYTF. The CDR3 DNA follows: TGCGCCAGCAGCCAAGAGCACCCTCTTCAGGGCTATGGCTACACCTTC.

This clone occurred once. This chain links TRBV28 with TRBJ2-7, with D possibly matching TRBD1 (6 bases). Germline CDR1 is MDHEN and CDR2 is SYDVKM. The CDR3 sequence is 14 residues long. V gave up 2 bases and J gave up 2 bases, with 10 bases separating them. CDR3 sequence (DNA): TGTGCCAGCAGTTTAGATTACAGGGCCTACGAGCAGTACTTC. It yields the protein CASSLDYRAYEQYF. Looking up the rest from reference TRBV28 and TRBJ2-7 gives the full variable domain: DVKVTQSSRYLVKRTGEKVFLECVQDMDHENMFWYRQDPGLGLRLIYFSYDVKMKEKGDIPEGYSVSREKKERFSLILESASTNQTSMYLCASSLDYRAYEQYFGPGTRLTVT.

V is TRBV4-1 and J is TRBJ2-7; D is unresolved. Germline CDR1 reads MGHRA; CDR2 reads YSYEKL. The V and J ends lost 2 bases and 0 bases respectively, with 11 bases between them. The CDR3 contains 15 residues. As DNA, the CDR3 is TGCGCCAGCAGCCAAACGGGTGGCTTCTCCTACGAGCAGTACTTC. Amino acid sequence: CASSQTGGFSYEQYF.

This clone was counted a few times. This chain joins TRBV6-6 and TRBJ2-2; the match to TRBD1 covers 10 bases. Germline V gives CDR1 MNHNY, CDR2 SVGAGI (reference sequence). V was clipped by 10 bases and J by 4 bases; unmatched bases: 12. There are 16 residues in the CDR3. CDR3 sequence: CATGGDRGLGTGELFF. CDR3 sequence (DNA): TGTGCCACCGGAGGGGACAGGGGTTTGGGCACCGGGGAGCTGTTTTTT.

V is TRBV5-1 and J is TRBJ2-3; tentatively, D is TRBD2 (5 bases). In germline, CDR1 is SGHRS, CDR2 YFSETQ. This CDR3 region has 15 residues. V was cut by 1 base and J by 5 bases, with 14 bases left in between. The CDR3 reads CASSLSLADRDTQYF. CDR3 in DNA: TGCGCCAGCAGCTTGTCCCTAGCTGATAGAGATACGCAGTATTTT. Based on the CDR3 plus reference TRBV5-1 and TRBJ2-3, the full variable domain is KAGVTQTPRYLIKTRGQQVTLSCSPISGHRSVSWYQQTPGQGLQFLFEYFSETQRNKGNFPGRFSGRQFSNSRSEMNVSTLELGDSALYLCASSLSLADRDTQYFGPGTRLTVL.

This rearrangement joins TRBV5-1 to TRBJ2-1; 7 nucleotides align to TRBD2. After removal of 6 bases from V and 9 bases from J, the junction contained 9 bases not matched to a gene. CDR1 and CDR2 (germline): SGHRS, YFSETQ. The CDR3 is 13 amino acids. The CDR3 spells CASTADRGSEQFF. The CDR3 DNA reads TGCGCCAGCACCGCAGATCGCGGGAGTGAGCAGTTCTTC.

The gene calls are TRBV25-1 and TRBJ1-5; a weak D match, TRBD1 (6 bases). The germline V gene encodes CDR1 MGHDK and CDR2 SYGVNS. V was pared by 5 bases and J by 3 bases, with 11 bases between. The CDR3 is 14 residues long. The CDR3 DNA follows: TGTGCCAGCAGTAGTCCAGGGGTCAATCAGCCCCAGCATTTT. Translated, it gives CASSSPGVNQPQHF. The variable domain in full, with the rest retrieved from reference TRBV25-1 and TRBJ1-5, is EADIYQTPRYLVIGTGKKITLECSQTMGHDKMYWYQQDPGMELHLIHYSYGVNSTEKGDLSSESTVSRIRTEHFPLTLESARPSHTSQYLCASSSPGVNQPQHFGDGTRLSIL.

The DNA for the CDR3 is TGCGCCAGCACCGCCGGGACTAGTTTTATGGAGACCCAGTACTTC. Translated, it gives CASTAGTSFMETQYF. The chain is built from TRBV5-1 and TRBJ2-5; TRBD2 matches 8 bases. From germline, CDR1 is SGHRS and CDR2 YFSETQ. V lost 6 bases and J lost 5; bases outside the gene matches: 12. The CDR3 is 15 amino acids.

This clone was seen more than once but under ten times. V usage is TRBV15 and J usage is TRBJ1-1; TRBD1 matches at 7 bases. This CDR3 is built from 15 residues. Trimming cost V 5 bases and J 0 bases; bases outside gene matches: 6. Germline V gene lookup returns CDR1 LNHNV and CDR2 YYDKDF (reference sequence). In nucleotides, the CDR3 is TGTGCCACCAGCCGGAGGGGACAGTTGAACACTGAAGCTTTCTTT. It is translated as CATSRRGQLNTEAFF.

V is TRBV2 and J is TRBJ1-2; D gene ambiguous. CDR3 length: 13 amino acids. With 4 bases removed from V and 6 bases from J, the gap between germline ends came to 12 bases. Germline assignment: CDR1 SNHLY and CDR2 FYNNEI. The CDR3 nucleotides are TGTGCCAGCAGTGGAGAAAGCGTTAATGGCTACACCTTC. Translating gives CASSGESVNGYTF. Variable domain in full (rest from reference TRBV2 and TRBJ1-2): EPEVTQTPSHQVTQMGQEVILRCVPISNHLYFYWYRQILGQKVEFLVSFYNNEISEKSEIFDDQFSVERPDGSNFTLKIRSTKLEDSAMYFCASSGESVNGYTFGSGTRLTVV.

This clone has only a few counts. The chain couples TRBV2 to TRBJ1-2; 8 nucleotides line up with TRBD1. After removal of 7 bases from V and 4 bases from J, the junction contained 2 bases not matched to a gene. This CDR3 comprises 12 residues. CDR1 and CDR2 (germline): SNHLY, FYNNEI. The CDR3 DNA sequence: TGTGCCAGCAAAACAGGGGGCTATGGCTACACCTTC. This sequence encodes CASKTGGYGYTF.

The CDR3 sequence is CASSVNREGNQPQHF. CDR3 nucleotide sequence: TGTGCCAGCAGTGTCAACAGGGAAGGCAATCAGCCCCAGCATTTT. V gene TRBV2 combines with J gene TRBJ1-5; a weak D match, TRBD1 (6 bases). The CDR3 totals 15 residues. Germline V gives CDR1 SNHLY, CDR2 FYNNEI. V dropped 4 bases and J dropped 2 bases, with 12 bases sitting between them.

J is TRBJ2-2 and V is TRBV7-3; 7 bases are shared with TRBD2. CDR1 and CDR2 (germline): SGHTA, FQGTGA. The ends lost 8 bases at V and 2 bases at J; junction bases unmatched: 2. The CDR3 is 13 amino acids. The CDR3 DNA sequence: TGTGCCAGCGGGAGGGGTAACACCGGGGAGCTGTTTTTT. It specifies CASGRGNTGELFF.

This chain links TRBV28 with TRBJ1-5; no reliable D call. Per germline, CDR1 MDHEN and CDR2 SYDVKM. Trimming left V 8 bases short and J 4 bases short, with 9 bases between. The CDR3 length is 12 residues. The CDR3 is CASLTGNQPQHF. In DNA form, the CDR3 reads TGTGCCAGCCTAACGGGTAATCAGCCCCAGCATTTT.

This chain uses TRBV7-2 with TRBJ1-2, with D maybe TRBD1 (5 bases). CDR3 length equals 14 residues. Germline-derived CDR1 and CDR2 are SGHTA and FQGNSA. Trimming left V 5 bases short and J 3 bases short, with 13 bases between. CDR3 in amino acids: CASSHGTGYYGYTF. CDR3 coding DNA: TGTGCCAGCAGCCACGGGACTGGGTACTATGGCTACACCTTC.

This sequence joins TRBV6-4 and TRBJ1-5; 9 bases map to TRBD1. The germline V gene encodes CDR1 MRHNA and CDR2 SNTAGT. The CDR3 has 15 amino acids. V lost 2 bases and J lost 6; bases outside the gene matches: 5. The CDR3: CASSDRTGGSQPQHF. The CDR3 bases are TGTGCCAGCAGTGACCGTACAGGGGGCAGTCAGCCCCAGCATTTT.

V usage is TRBV6-5 and J usage is TRBJ2-7, with D perhaps matching TRBD1 (6 bases). Deletions cut 2 bases from V and 12 bases from J, with 17 bases between. Germline V gives CDR1 MNHEY, CDR2 SVGAGI. This CDR3 has 13 residues. The CDR3 sequence is CASSYAPNRASYF. The CDR3 nucleotides read TGTGCCAGCAGTTACGCACCCAACAGGGCTTCGTACTTC.

The V and J genes are TRBV29-1 and TRBJ1-1; D is uncertain. V was cut by 7 bases and J by 4 bases, with 10 bases left in between. Germline V CDR1 and CDR2: SQVTM, ANQGSEA. The CDR3 has 11 residues. The CDR3 is CSGSRSTEAFF. Written as DNA, the CDR3 is TGCAGCGGCTCCCGGAGCACTGAAGCTTTCTTT. Filled out from reference TRBV29-1 and TRBJ1-1, the complete variable domain reads SAVISQKPSRDICQRGTSLTIQCQVDSQVTMMFWYRQQPGQSLTLIATANQGSEATYESGFVIDKFPISRPNLTFSTLTVSNMSPEDSSIYLCSGSRSTEAFFGQGTRLTVV.

The chain combines TRBV18 with TRBJ2-5; 7 bases align to TRBD1. Germline values: CDR1 KGHSH, CDR2 LQKENI. CDR3 length: 13 amino acids. V shed 3 bases and J 3 bases; nucleotides not matched to a gene: 1. Here the CDR3 reads CASSPDRKETQYF. As DNA, the CDR3 is TGTGCCAGCTCACCGGACAGGAAAGAGACCCAGTACTTC.

This rearrangement joins TRBV9 to TRBJ1-4; tentative D call: TRBD1 (6 bases). This CDR3 has 16 amino acids. In germline, CDR1 is SGDLS, CDR2 YYNGEE. Trimming took 3 bases from V and 0 from J, leaving 12 bases between them. CDR3 DNA: TGTGCCAGCAGCGGCGGACAGACCACAACTAATGAAAAACTGTTTTTT. Translating it yields CASSGGQTTTNEKLFF.